The 6 T cell receptor beta chains presented below share a single source sample, sequenced in a study of early T cells in non-severe SARS-CoV-2 infection. MiXCR was run by TCRdb on the 5' RACE reads, yielding one entry per CDR3 protein. The data hold nearly 95,000 distinct CDR3 sequences, with 16% observed a single time. The sample was whole blood, taken at baseline. The source is an adult who was a healthcare worker with PCR-confirmed SARS-CoV-2 infection or an uninfected control (not recorded which).

This clonotype has only a few counts. Written as DNA, the CDR3 is TGTGCCAGCTCACAGGCGGGAGGGCACTACAATGAGCAGTTCTTC. Protein sequence: CASSQAGGHYNEQFF. V gene TRBV18 combines with J gene TRBJ2-1; 9 bases are a match to TRBD2. Germline V lookup: CDR1 KGHSH, CDR2 LQKENI. This CDR3 contains 15 residues. Unmatched junction bases numbered 4, after V lost 4 bases and J lost 3 bases.

A few counts support this clonotype. The chain combines TRBV27 with TRBJ1-1; tentative D call: TRBD1 (6 bases). Germline V lookup: CDR1 MNHEY, CDR2 SMNVEV (reference sequence). The CDR3 has 14 amino acids. V was trimmed by 5 bases and J by 6 bases, leaving 16 bases between them. The CDR3 here is CASSPRGGGAEAFF. The CDR3 region has the DNA TGTGCCAGCAGTCCCAGGGGAGGAGGTGCTGAAGCTTTCTTT.

This clonotype was detected only a few times. The CDR3: CASSQERRGGYNEQFF. The CDR3 DNA is TGCGCCAGCAGCCAAGAGCGTCGGGGCGGGTACAATGAGCAGTTCTTC. The V gene is TRBV4-1, the J gene TRBJ2-1; D is possibly TRBD1 or TRBD2 (5 bases each). Trimming took off 0 bases at V and 4 bases at J, with 13 bases between the two ends. Germline lookup yields CDR1 MGHRA and CDR2 YSYEKL. The length of the CDR3 is 16 residues.

V usage is TRBV30 and J usage is TRBJ2-7; the D gene is possibly TRBD2 (6 bases). CDR3 size: 15 residues. The germline gives CDR1 GTSNPN, CDR2 SVGIG (reference sequence). V lost 1 base and J 7 bases, leaving 20 bases between the germline ends. CDR3 bases: TGTGCCTGGAGTGCCCGACGTTGGGGGACTCGGGAGCAGTACTTC. This sequence encodes CAWSARRWGTREQYF.

In its sample, this clonotype was seen a few times. V and J are TRBV6-6 and TRBJ2-3; 8 nucleotides line up with TRBD1. Losses at the gene ends were 5 bases for V and 2 bases for J; bases not matched to a gene: 3. The CDR3 covers 14 residues. In germline, CDR1 is MNHNY, CDR2 SVGAGI (reference sequence). CDR3 region: CASSHRGATDTQYF. In nucleotides, the CDR3 is TGTGCCAGCAGTCACAGGGGGGCCACAGATACGCAGTATTTT.

This sequence joins TRBV11-2 and TRBJ2-7; D may be TRBD1 (5 bases). The CDR3 sequence is 15 residues long. Deletions cut 8 bases from V and 5 bases from J, with 22 bases between. Germline CDR1 and CDR2: SGHAT and FQNNGV. CDR3 sequence: CASGHLRPGFHEQYF. In nucleotides, the CDR3 is TGTGCCAGCGGACACCTCCGTCCAGGGTTCCACGAGCAGTACTTC. Supplemented by reference TRBV11-2 and TRBJ2-7, the full variable domain reads EAGVAQSPRYKIIEKRQSVAFWCNPISGHATLYWYQQILGQGPKLLIQFQNNGVVDDSQLPKDRFSAERLKGVDSTLKIQPAKLEDSAVYLCASGHLRPGFHEQYFGPGTRLTVT.